This T cell receptor (beta chain) was retrieved from a study of blood T cell repertoires in COVID-19. The wider study: COVID-19 samples, acute and convalescent, were from the United States, Italy and Spain. PBMCs, B-cell-depleted T cells, or T cells provided the cDNA or gDNA that made up the material.

Original processing methods: By means of reference gene primer amplification, nucleated cell counts were estimated. Using immunoSEQ multiplex PCR, the repertoire was profiled, and TCRdb retains in-frame clones only, with some absent. V and J calls and clone size are those listed in that table; D and trimming were worked out from the DNA. The sample contains just over 35,000 clones, 75% to 90% of which appear only once. This CDR3 is 15 amino acids long. After removal of 4 bases from V and 2 bases from J, the junction contained 6 bases not matched to a gene. Germline V gene data show CDR1 as MGHDK and CDR2 as SYGVNS.

The TCR originated in a human donor in a cohort sampled during active or convalescent COVID-19. The donor label of this sample is uncertain. Sequencing used peripheral blood. V gene TRBV25-1 combines with J gene TRBJ1-2, with 8 bases lining up with TRBD1. CDR3 amino acids: CASSAPRTGNYGYTF. In DNA form, the CDR3 reads TGTGCCAGCAGTGCCCCACGGACAGGGAACTATGGCTACACCTTC.